Listed here are 13 T cell receptor beta chains from one sample, sequenced in a study of Graves' ophthalmopathy and Graves' hyperthyroidism. Researchers took RNA transcripts and amplified TCR beta CDR3 regions from them. Second-round multiplex PCR came after a first-round RT-PCR that employed HTBI primers. TCRdb analysed the multiplex PCR reads with MiXCR anew, one entry per CDR3 protein. The table includes roughly 410,000 distinct CDR3 sequences, 15% detected once. Sequenced material: peripheral blood. These receptors all come from a woman aged 18-29 years with stable Graves' hyperthyroidism.

The sample holds many counts of this clonotype. The J gene is TRBJ2-3, the V gene TRBV6-5, with TRBD2 matching over 7 bases. CDR3 size: 14 residues. The germline CDR1 and CDR2 sequences are MNHEY and SVGAGI. The V segment lost 4 bases and the J segment 2 bases; nucleotides outside the gene matches: 3. CDR3 sequence: CASSFSGDTDTQYF. DNA of the CDR3: TGTGCCAGCAGTTTCAGCGGGGACACAGATACGCAGTATTTT.

This clonotype was detected only a few times. The chain employs TRBV20-1 and TRBJ2-2, with D maybe TRBD1 (6 bases). Germline CDR1 is DFQATT and CDR2 is SNEGSKA (reference sequence). The CDR3 extends over 14 amino acids. With 6 bases removed from V and 4 bases from J, the gap between germline ends came to 15 bases. CDR3 sequence (DNA): TGCAGTGCCCCAGCCACAGGGAGCACCGGGGAGCTGTTTTTT. As protein: CSAPATGSTGELFF.

In its sample, this clonotype was seen many times. This chain links TRBV4-1 with TRBJ2-7, with a possible D match to TRBD1 (8 bases). The CDR3 sequence is 15 residues long. V dropped 0 bases and J dropped 6 bases, with 15 bases sitting between them. The V gene's germline CDR1 is MGHRA and CDR2 YSYEKL. In DNA form, the CDR3 reads TGCGCCAGCAGCCAAGATGGGAACAGGGGGGGCGAGCAGTACTTC. It specifies CASSQDGNRGGEQYF.

As concerns this clonotype: At one of its ends the junction is not consistent with the germline gene, which may arise from a read error. V and J are TRBV19 and TRBJ1-1; unclear D gene. This CDR3 has 13 amino acids. The germline V gene encodes CDR1 LNHDA and CDR2 SQIVND (reference sequence). The CDR3: CSSSLNLNTEAFF. Written as DNA, the CDR3 is TGTTCCAGTAGTCTAAACCTGAACACTGAAGCTTTCTTT.

This clonotype was found many times. The chain carries TRBV7-3 and TRBJ2-6; 9 bases map to TRBD1. Unmatched junction bases numbered 17, after V lost 5 bases and J lost 0 bases. Germline V gene data show CDR1 as SGHTA and CDR2 as FQGTGA. The CDR3 consists of 21 residues. The CDR3 reads CASSNQQGAVWEGSGANVLTF. The CDR3 DNA is TGTGCCAGCAGCAACCAACAGGGGGCGGTCTGGGAGGGCTCTGGGGCCAACGTCCTGACTTTC. Supplemented by reference TRBV7-3 and TRBJ2-6, the full variable domain reads GAGVSQTPSNKVTEKGKYVELRCDPISGHTALYWYRQSLGQGPEFLIYFQGTGAADDSGLPNDRFFAVRPEGSVSTLKIQRTERGDSAVYLCASSNQQGAVWEGSGANVLTFGAGSRLTVL.

This clonotype was seen at least ten times. This chain connects TRBV7-2 to TRBJ1-2; D is uncertain. V shed 6 bases and J shed 2 bases, with 16 bases lying between them. The CDR3 totals 15 residues. The germline gives CDR1 SGHTA, CDR2 FQGNSA. The CDR3 protein is CASSTMGTSNYGYTF. CDR3 bases: TGTGCCAGCAGTACTATGGGAACAAGCAACTATGGCTACACCTTC.

This clonotype appeared many times. V gene TRBV6-1 combines with J gene TRBJ2-5, with 10 bases matching TRBD2. This CDR3 region has 15 residues. Germline values: CDR1 MNHNS, CDR2 SASEGT. V was clipped by 6 bases and J by 4 bases; unmatched bases: 8. CDR3 nucleotide sequence: TGTGCCAGCAGACGGGGAGCGGGGGGGCTAGAGACCCAGTACTTC. Translation: CASRRGAGGLETQYF.

This clonotype was seen ten or more times. The rearrangement uses TRBV12-3 or TRBV12-4 and TRBJ1-1; D is ambiguous. The CDR3 sequence is 12 residues long. With 5 bases removed from V and 8 bases from J, the gap between germline ends came to 12 bases. As DNA, the CDR3 is TGTGCCAGCAGTCTAGGACGTTCGGAAGCTTTCTTT. Translated, it gives CASSLGRSEAFF.

This clonotype was picked up many times. The gene calls are TRBV20-1 and TRBJ2-7; 9 nucleotides match TRBD2. The germline CDR1 and CDR2 sequences are DFQATT and SNEGSKA (reference sequence). Trimming cost V 0 bases and J 1 base; bases outside gene matches: 7. The CDR3 spans 16 residues. CDR3 nucleotide sequence: TGCAGTGCTAGAGATATAGCGGGGGTTGGTTCCTACGAGCAGTACTTC. Translation: CSARDIAGVGSYEQYF.

The sample holds many counts of this clonotype. For the CDR3, the DNA is TGTGCCAGCAGGAATGCAGGGTTAGGGGGCAATCAGCCCCAGCATTTT. This gives the protein CASRNAGLGGNQPQHF. The chain recombines TRBV12-3 or TRBV12-4 with TRBJ1-5; D perhaps matches TRBD1 (5 bases). With 6 bases removed from V and 2 bases from J, the gap between germline ends came to 17 bases. The CDR3 covers 16 residues.

This clonotype has a count of ten or more. The chain carries TRBV11-1 and TRBJ1-5; D is possibly TRBD1 (5 bases). CDR3 length equals 16 residues. The V gene's germline CDR1 is SGHAT and CDR2 FQDESV (reference sequence). V was cut by 2 bases and J by 3 bases, with 14 bases left in between. CDR3: CASSLSGGVFNQPQHF. CDR3 DNA: TGTGCCAGCAGCTTAAGCGGGGGGGTCTTCAATCAGCCCCAGCATTTT.

This clonotype was detected a few times. The chain uses TRBV6-1 and TRBJ1-6, with D possibly matching TRBD1 (5 bases). The CDR3 contains 15 residues. Trimming stripped 6 bases from V and 3 bases from J, with 12 bases between. The germline V gene encodes CDR1 MNHNS and CDR2 SASEGT. CDR3 sequence: CASSRVVGYNSPLHF. The CDR3 DNA reads TGTGCCAGCAGCAGGGTCGTTGGCTATAATTCACCCCTCCACTTT.

The V call is TRBV19, the J call TRBJ1-6, with D perhaps matching TRBD1 (6 bases). Germline V CDR1 and CDR2: LNHDA, SQIVND (reference sequence). The CDR3 has 15 residues. V lost 5 bases to trimming and J lost 9 bases, with 17 bases between them. CDR3 protein: CASSPFGGGSSPLHF. The CDR3, as DNA: TGTGCCAGTAGTCCTTTCGGGGGCGGTAGTTCACCCCTCCACTTT.